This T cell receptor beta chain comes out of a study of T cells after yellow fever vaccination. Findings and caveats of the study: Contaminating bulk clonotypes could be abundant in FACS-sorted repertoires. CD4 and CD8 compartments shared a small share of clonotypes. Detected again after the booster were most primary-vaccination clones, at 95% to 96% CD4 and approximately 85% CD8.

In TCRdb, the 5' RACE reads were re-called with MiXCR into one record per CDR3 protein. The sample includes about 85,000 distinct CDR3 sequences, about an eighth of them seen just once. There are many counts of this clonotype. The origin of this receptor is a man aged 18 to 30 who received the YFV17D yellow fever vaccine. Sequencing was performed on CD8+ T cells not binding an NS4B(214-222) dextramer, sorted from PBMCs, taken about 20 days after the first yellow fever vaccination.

The CDR3 spells CATSRVHRAGTGELFF. For the CDR3, the DNA is TGTGCCACCAGCAGAGTCCACAGGGCTGGAACCGGGGAGCTGTTTTTT. The chain combines TRBV15 with TRBJ2-2; tentative D call: TRBD1 (6 bases). V was trimmed by 1 base and J by 5 bases, leaving 14 bases between them. This CDR3 is built from 16 residues. CDR1 is LNHNV, CDR2 YYDKDF, per germline (reference sequence).